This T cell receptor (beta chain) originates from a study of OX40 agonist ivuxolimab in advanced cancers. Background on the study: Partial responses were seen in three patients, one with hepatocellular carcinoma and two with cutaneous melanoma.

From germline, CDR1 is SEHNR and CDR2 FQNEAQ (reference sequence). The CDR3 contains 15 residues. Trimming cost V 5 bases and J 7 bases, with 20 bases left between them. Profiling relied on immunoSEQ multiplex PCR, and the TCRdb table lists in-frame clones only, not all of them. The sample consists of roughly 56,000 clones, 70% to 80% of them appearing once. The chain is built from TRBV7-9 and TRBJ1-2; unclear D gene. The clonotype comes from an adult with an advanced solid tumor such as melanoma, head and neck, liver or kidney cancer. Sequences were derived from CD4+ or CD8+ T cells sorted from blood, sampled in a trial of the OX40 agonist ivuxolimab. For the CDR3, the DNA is TGTGCCAGCAGCCAAGCGGACCCCCGCGACACTGGCTACACCTTC. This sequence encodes CASSQADPRDTGYTF.